The 32 T cell receptor beta chains given below trace back to one sample, sequenced in a study of control samples from healthy donors and cancer patients. The repertoire was sequenced with immunoSEQ multiplex PCR; TCRdb's copy has only in-frame clones and lacks some. This table holds about 140,000 clones, approximately 86% found once. Sequences were obtained from blood. The origin of the receptors is a woman in her twenties or thirties in good health.

The table lists this clone with a few counts. The chain has TRBV9 and TRBJ2-1, with TRBD2 matching 13 bases. The V segment lost 3 bases and the J segment 2 bases; nucleotides outside the gene matches: 14. Germline CDR1 SGDLS, CDR2 YYNGEE. The CDR3 totals 20 residues. The CDR3 spells CASSAGGRTSGRSPYNEQFF. CDR3 in DNA: TGTGCCAGCAGCGCAGGGGGCAGGACTAGCGGGAGATCGCCCTACAATGAGCAGTTCTTC.

This rearrangement joins TRBV6-5 to TRBJ2-7; 9 nucleotides line up with TRBD1. V lost 5 bases and J lost 4; bases outside the gene matches: 9. The CDR3 sequence is 15 residues long. CDR1 MNHEY and CDR2 SVGAGI come from the germline V gene. The CDR3 loop is CASSLGQGFRYEQYF. The CDR3 DNA reads TGTGCCAGCAGTCTGGGACAGGGATTTCGGTACGAGCAGTACTTC.

This chain links TRBV14 with TRBJ1-2; tentative D call: TRBD1 (5 bases). Trimming took off 3 bases at V and 4 bases at J, with 21 bases between the two ends. Looked up from germline, CDR1 is SGHDN and CDR2 is FVKESK. This CDR3 spans 17 amino acids. Here the CDR3 DNA reads TGTGCCAGCAGCCAGTTTACGGGTGAGGGACGAGGCTATGGCTACACCTTC. Protein product: CASSQFTGEGRGYGYTF. The variable domain in full, completed from reference TRBV14 and TRBJ1-2, reads EAGVTQFPSHSVIEKGQTVTLRCDPISGHDNLYWYRRVMGKEIKFLLHFVKESKQDESGMPNNRFLAERTGGTYSTLKVQPAELEDSGVYFCASSQFTGEGRGYGYTFGSGTRLTVV.

The chain combines TRBV19 with TRBJ1-1; D is unresolved. This CDR3 comprises 14 residues. The ends were cut back, 3 bases at V and 0 bases at J, with 8 bases in the middle. Germline CDR1 reads LNHDA; CDR2 reads SQIVND (reference sequence). Here the CDR3 DNA reads TGTGCCAGTAGTATCCCAGATATGAACACTGAAGCTTTCTTT. This codes for CASSIPDMNTEAFF.

This chain uses TRBV5-1 with TRBJ1-4; D not certain. The CDR3 consists of 16 residues. Deletions cut 0 bases from V and 0 bases from J, with 9 bases between. From germline, CDR1 is SGHRS and CDR2 YFSETQ. CDR3 in amino acids: CASSLVGSATNEKLFF. Here the CDR3 DNA reads TGCGCCAGCAGCTTGGTGGGGTCCGCAACTAATGAAAAACTGTTTTTT. The variable domain in full, completed from reference TRBV5-1 and TRBJ1-4, reads KAGVTQTPRYLIKTRGQQVTLSCSPISGHRSVSWYQQTPGQGLQFLFEYFSETQRNKGNFPGRFSGRQFSNSRSEMNVSTLELGDSALYLCASSLVGSATNEKLFFGSGTQLSVL.

The gene calls are TRBV28 and TRBJ1-1, with 7 bases matching TRBD1. V gave up 8 bases and J gave up 1 base; unmatched junction bases: 7. The CDR3 runs to 14 residues. Germline V lookup: CDR1 MDHEN, CDR2 SYDVKM. The CDR3 DNA follows: TGTGCCAGCTCCAGGACAGGAGGGAACACTGAAGCTTTCTTT. Its translation: CASSRTGGNTEAFF.

The chain combines TRBV7-9 with TRBJ1-2; D not resolved. This CDR3 contains 12 residues. Trimming left V 5 bases short and J 8 bases short, with 12 bases between. CDR1 is SEHNR, CDR2 FQNEAQ, per germline (reference sequence). This chain's CDR3 is CASSPFAGGYTF. Written as DNA, the CDR3 is TGTGCCAGCAGCCCCTTTGCAGGAGGCTACACCTTC.

V usage is TRBV7-8 and J usage is TRBJ1-2, with TRBD1 matching 12 bases. The CDR3 loop spans 15 amino acids. Germline V gene data show CDR1 as SGHVS and CDR2 as FQNEAQ. Trimming cost V 3 bases and J 5 bases; bases outside gene matches: 4. The CDR3 region has the DNA TGTGCCAGCAGCTTTGGGACAGGGGGCGGATATGGCTACACCTTC. Its protein product is CASSFGTGGGYGYTF. The entire variable domain, with the rest obtained from reference TRBV7-8 and TRBJ1-2, is as follows: GAGVSQSPRYKVAKRGQDVALRCDPISGHVSLFWYQQALGQGPEFLTYFQNEAQLDKSGLPSDRFFAERPEGSVSTLKIQRTQQEDSAVYLCASSFGTGGGYGYTFGSGTRLTVV.

The rearrangement uses TRBV5-8 and TRBJ1-1; 8 nucleotides line up with TRBD1. V shed 6 bases and J 5 bases; nucleotides not matched to a gene: 6. This CDR3 is 13 amino acids long. Looked up from germline, CDR1 is SGHTS and CDR2 is YDEGEE. The CDR3 DNA is TGTGCCAGCACCCGGACAGGGAGAACTGAAGCTTTCTTT. Protein product: CASTRTGRTEAFF.

V and J are TRBV6-5 and TRBJ1-1, with TRBD1 matching 9 bases. This CDR3 is built from 13 residues. With V trimmed by 4 bases and J by 5 bases, 2 bases remained unmatched. Germline CDR1 is MNHEY and CDR2 is SVGAGI. CDR3 sequence reads: CASSFGQGTEAFF. The CDR3 DNA reads as TGTGCCAGCAGTTTCGGACAGGGGACTGAAGCTTTCTTT.

The V call is TRBV7-9, the J call TRBJ1-1; D may be TRBD1 (5 bases). Germline V gene sequence: CDR1 SEHNR, CDR2 FQNEAQ (reference sequence). The V and J ends lost 5 bases and 4 bases respectively, with 14 bases between them. The CDR3 sequence is 14 residues long. CDR3 sequence: CASSQGTRGTEAFF. CDR3 DNA sequence: TGTGCCAGCAGCCAAGGGACTCGAGGCACTGAAGCTTTCTTT.

The chain joins TRBV6-5 to TRBJ1-5; D is ambiguous. The CDR3 contains 15 residues. Germline V lookup: CDR1 MNHEY, CDR2 SVGAGI. The ends were cut back, 10 bases at V and 5 bases at J, with 21 bases in the middle. In nucleotides, the CDR3 is TGTGCCACCAGCCCCGACGGAAGGGAGGATCAGCCCCAGCATTTT. Protein: CATSPDGREDQPQHF.

The chain couples TRBV15 to TRBJ2-2; D call uncertain. The ends were cut back, 7 bases at V and 0 bases at J, with 12 bases in the middle. CDR1 LNHNV and CDR2 YYDKDF come from the germline V gene (reference sequence). The CDR3 is 15 residues long. DNA of the CDR3: TGTGCCACCAAGCCCGACCGGACGAACACCGGGGAGCTGTTTTTT. It translates to CATKPDRTNTGELFF.

The chain links TRBV30 to TRBJ1-1; TRBD1 matches 10 bases. V lost 5 bases and J lost 1; bases outside the gene matches: 7. The CDR3 has 15 amino acids. Looked up from germline, CDR1 is GTSNPN and CDR2 is SVGIG (reference sequence). This CDR3 is CAWDVRDRGNTEAFF. The CDR3, as DNA: TGTGCCTGGGATGTCCGGGACAGGGGGAACACTGAAGCTTTCTTT.

This chain joins TRBV30 and TRBJ2-7, with TRBD1 matching 7 bases. The CDR3 is 14 amino acids. The junction had 5 bases not matched to a gene; V was cut back by 2 bases and J by 1 base. Germline CDR1 and CDR2: GTSNPN and SVGIG (reference sequence). CDR3 in DNA: TGTGCCTGGAGTTGGGACAGCTCTTCCTACGAGCAGTACTTC. This codes for CAWSWDSSSYEQYF.

The chain is built from TRBV1 and TRBJ2-2; the D call in the table, TRBD2, was not verified against the DNA. TRBV1 is listed as a pseudogene. The CDR3 runs to 19 residues. This CDR3 is CTSSQVRQAGLAGAGELFF. The CDR3, as DNA: TGCACCAGCAGCCAAGTGCGTCAGGCGGGACTAGCGGGAGCAGGGGAGCTGTTTTTT.

V and J are TRBV3-1 (or the pseudogene TRBV3-2) and TRBJ1-6, with 10 bases fitting TRBD1. J gave up 10 bases and V 3 bases, and 6 bases lay outside the gene matches. There are 15 residues in the CDR3. From germline, CDR1 is LGHDT and CDR2 YNNKEL (reference sequence). CDR3 in amino acids: CASSQMPGQGSPLHF. The CDR3 nucleotides are TGTGCCAGCAGCCAGATGCCGGGACAGGGGTCACCCCTCCACTTT.

The chain uses TRBV25-1 and TRBJ1-3; tentative D call: TRBD1 (6 bases). The CDR3 runs 14 residues. V was trimmed by 3 bases and J by 0 bases, leaving 6 bases between them. CDR1 is MGHDK and CDR2 is SYGVNS in the germline V gene. The CDR3 reads CASSDRGSGNTIYF. Here the CDR3 DNA reads TGTGCCAGCAGTGACAGGGGCTCTGGAAACACCATATATTTT. Combining the CDR3 with reference TRBV25-1 and TRBJ1-3 gives the whole variable domain EADIYQTPRYLVIGTGKKITLECSQTMGHDKMYWYQQDPGMELHLIHYSYGVNSTEKGDLSSESTVSRIRTEHFPLTLESARPSHTSQYLCASSDRGSGNTIYFGEGSWLTVV.

This sequence joins TRBV3-1 (or the pseudogene TRBV3-2) and TRBJ2-3; D ambiguous. The CDR3 is 13 residues long. The germline gives CDR1 LGHDT, CDR2 YNNKEL (reference sequence). The germline V and J ends were trimmed by 0 bases and 9 bases, with 10 bases remaining between them. In DNA form, the CDR3 reads TGTGCCAGCAGCCAAGATTCTCAGGCGACGCAGTATTTT. It is translated as CASSQDSQATQYF.

V and J are TRBV9 and TRBJ1-1; D is unresolved. The CDR3 loop spans 13 amino acids. Trimming took 0 bases from V and 2 from J, leaving 5 bases between them. CDR1 and CDR2 from the germline V gene are SGDLS and YYNGEE. CDR3 amino acids: CASSVELNTEAFF. The CDR3 DNA reads as TGTGCCAGCAGCGTAGAACTTAACACTGAAGCTTTCTTT.

This clone was recorded only once. The chain combines TRBV5-6 with TRBJ2-5; D tentatively reads TRBD1 or TRBD2 (5 bases each). Trimming removed 3 bases at V and 5 bases at J, with 11 bases between. Germline lookup yields CDR1 SGHDT and CDR2 YYEEEE. CDR3 length equals 13 residues. This CDR3 is CASSWWDGETQYF. The CDR3 region has the DNA TGTGCCAGCAGCTGGTGGGACGGCGAGACCCAGTACTTC.

This clone is a singleton in its sample. The chain couples TRBV2 to TRBJ2-5, with 11 positions matching TRBD1. This CDR3 region has 14 residues. J was trimmed by 5 bases and V by 8 bases; bases with no gene match: 7. CDR1 is SNHLY and CDR2 is FYNNEI in the germline V gene. CDR3: CASYPDRGQETQYF. The DNA for the CDR3 is TGTGCCAGCTATCCGGACAGGGGGCAGGAGACCCAGTACTTC.

V gene TRBV11-2 combines with J gene TRBJ2-7, with TRBD2 as a possible D gene (6 bases). CDR3 length: 16 residues. Germline CDR1 is SGHAT and CDR2 is FQNNGV. Trimming removed 0 bases from V and 2 bases from J, with 14 bases in between. CDR3 loop: CASSLDWAGTAYEQYF. CDR3 nucleotides: TGTGCCAGCAGCTTAGATTGGGCGGGAACCGCCTACGAGCAGTACTTC. Variable domain in full (rest from reference TRBV11-2 and TRBJ2-7): EAGVAQSPRYKIIEKRQSVAFWCNPISGHATLYWYQQILGQGPKLLIQFQNNGVVDDSQLPKDRFSAERLKGVDSTLKIQPAKLEDSAVYLCASSLDWAGTAYEQYFGPGTRLTVT.

This clone was observed once. CDR3 region: CASSTTRDSGETQYF. In DNA, the CDR3 is TGTGCCAGTAGTACCACAAGGGACAGTGGGGAGACCCAGTACTTC. The chain uses TRBV19 and TRBJ2-5; 7 bases agree with TRBD1. Germline CDR1 is LNHDA and CDR2 is SQIVND (reference sequence). The V gene end was trimmed by 4 bases and the J gene end by 5 bases; junction bases not matched to a gene: 10. This CDR3 is 15 amino acids long. Filled out from reference TRBV19 and TRBJ2-5, the complete variable domain reads DGGITQSPKYLFRKEGQNVTLSCEQNLNHDAMYWYRQDPGQGLRLIYYSQIVNDFQKGDIAEGYSVSREKKESFPLTVTSAQKNPTAFYLCASSTTRDSGETQYFGPGTRLLVL.

The genes are TRBV2 and TRBJ2-1, with D maybe TRBD2 (5 bases). Trimming took off 8 bases at V and 7 bases at J, with 15 bases between the two ends. The CDR3 loop spans 13 amino acids. Germline V CDR1 and CDR2: SNHLY, FYNNEI. This CDR3 is CASGGGGSNEQFF. In nucleotides, the CDR3 is TGTGCCAGCGGAGGTGGAGGTAGTAATGAGCAGTTCTTC.

The J gene is TRBJ1-4, the V gene TRBV7-8, with TRBD1 as a possible D gene (6 bases). Germline V gives CDR1 SGHVS, CDR2 FQNEAQ. Deletions cut 1 base from V and 8 bases from J, with 17 bases between. This CDR3 spans 16 amino acids. The DNA for the CDR3 is TGTGCCAGCAGCTTAGAGGGGGACACCCCAGCGGAAAAACTGTTTTTT. Residues: CASSLEGDTPAEKLFF. The variable domain in full, completed from reference TRBV7-8 and TRBJ1-4, reads GAGVSQSPRYKVAKRGQDVALRCDPISGHVSLFWYQQALGQGPEFLTYFQNEAQLDKSGLPSDRFFAERPEGSVSTLKIQRTQQEDSAVYLCASSLEGDTPAEKLFFGSGTQLSVL.

This rearrangement joins TRBV28 to TRBJ1-4; 7 nucleotides align to TRBD1. This CDR3 region has 14 residues. Germline lookup yields CDR1 MDHEN and CDR2 SYDVKM. V lost 6 bases and J lost 8; bases outside the gene matches: 9. In DNA form, the CDR3 reads TGTGCCAGCAGCACCGACAGGGATAGAGAAAAACTGTTTTTT. It is translated as CASSTDRDREKLFF.

The chain employs TRBV28 and TRBJ2-1; D gene uncertain. In germline, CDR1 is MDHEN, CDR2 SYDVKM. Trimming took 3 bases from V and 7 from J, leaving 25 bases between them. This CDR3 is 18 amino acids long. This CDR3 reads CASSFPPHAGPPGNEQFF. The CDR3 bases are TGTGCCAGCAGTTTTCCACCACACGCCGGGCCCCCCGGGAATGAGCAGTTCTTC.

This clone was observed once. The chain links TRBV27 to TRBJ2-7; 8 bases are a match to TRBD2. This CDR3 spans 14 amino acids. Germline CDR1 is MNHEY and CDR2 is SMNVEV (reference sequence). V shed 4 bases and J 7 bases; nucleotides not matched to a gene: 9. CDR3 amino acids: CASSWAGGREEQYF. CDR3 in DNA: TGTGCCAGCAGTTGGGCGGGAGGACGGGAAGAGCAGTACTTC.

The rearrangement links TRBV5-1 to TRBJ2-1; 8 positions match TRBD2. The V and J ends lost 2 bases and 1 base, in that order; junction bases with no gene match: 5. CDR1 is SGHRS and CDR2 is YFSETQ in the germline V gene. The CDR3 totals 16 residues. Here the CDR3 DNA reads TGCGCCAGCAGCTTAATGAGCGGGAGATCCTACAATGAGCAGTTCTTC. Its translation: CASSLMSGRSYNEQFF. The full variable domain, in which reference TRBV5-1 and TRBJ2-1 provide the parts outside the CDR3, is KAGVTQTPRYLIKTRGQQVTLSCSPISGHRSVSWYQQTPGQGLQFLFEYFSETQRNKGNFPGRFSGRQFSNSRSEMNVSTLELGDSALYLCASSLMSGRSYNEQFFGPGTRLTVL.

This chain connects TRBV6-1 to TRBJ1-5; 8 bases align to TRBD1. The V and J ends lost 4 bases and 1 base, in that order; junction bases with no gene match: 6. Germline-derived CDR1 and CDR2 are MNHNS and SASEGT. CDR3 length: 16 residues. The CDR3 DNA reads as TGTGCCAGCAGTGCCGATCAGGGGGCGAGCAATCAGCCCCAGCATTTT. Its translation is CASSADQGASNQPQHF.

The CDR3 nucleotides are TGTGCCAGCAGTTACTCCCCAGGGGAGTTGCGGGACGAGCAGTACTTC. Its protein product is CASSYSPGELRDEQYF. The chain joins TRBV6-5 to TRBJ2-7; the D gene is possibly TRBD1 (6 bases). CDR1 is MNHEY, CDR2 SVGAGI, per germline. The CDR3 runs to 16 residues. Deletions cut 0 bases from V and 5 bases from J, with 17 bases between.